This is a list of T cell receptor beta chains from one sample in a study of blood T cell repertoires in COVID-19. This table comes from immunoSEQ multiplex PCR, and its TCRdb copy is limited to in-frame clones, with some not included. The sample lists fewer than 150,000 clones, around 76% seen once, with 10% to 11% in the top ten. The sample taken for sequencing was peripheral blood. The receptors stem from a human donor in a cohort sampled during active COVID-19. The CDR3 runs from the conserved cysteine through the conserved F or W. Each record gives: V gene, CDR3 protein.

v_gene: TRBV3-1/TRBV3-2; CDR3aa: CASSQIAGIEAFF
v_gene: TRBV2; CDR3aa: CASNSGLTYEQYF
v_gene: TRBV19; CDR3aa: CASRPTGTGSYEQYF
v_gene: TRBV4-2; CDR3aa: CASSQGTGAEKLFF
v_gene: TRBV4-1; CDR3aa: CASSPRIGTGAVQPQHF
v_gene: TRBV5-1; CDR3aa: CASSDNQGAQYF
v_gene: TRBV28; CDR3aa: CASSTAGGGNQPQHF
v_gene: TRBV29-1; CDR3aa: CSVEKGASYEQYF
v_gene: TRBV5-1; CDR3aa: CASSLAQNNNSPLHF
v_gene: TRBV6-5; CDR3aa: CATRQINNSPLHF
v_gene: TRBV20-1; CDR3aa: CSASSVGNTIYF
v_gene: TRBV5-1; CDR3aa: CASSLQGDYNSPLHF
v_gene: TRBV3-1/TRBV3-2; CDR3aa: CASSQERDGGTEAFF
v_gene: TRBV28; CDR3aa: CASSKSLGTDTQYF
v_gene: TRBV20-1; CDR3aa: CSASSPQGRQETQYF
v_gene: TRBV19; CDR3aa: CASSFLAGSRYEQYF
v_gene: TRBV5-4; CDR3aa: CASSQGQGVLNEKLFF
v_gene: TRBV13; CDR3aa: CASSLRTGGNYGYTF
v_gene: TRBV28; CDR3aa: CASSNRTDPYEQYF
v_gene: TRBV6-5; CDR3aa: CASSYSKGLTYEQYF
v_gene: TRBV4-1; CDR3aa: CASSPFWTGGNYGYTF
v_gene: TRBV6-1; CDR3aa: CASSDRGPDTQYF
v_gene: TRBV5-4; CDR3aa: CASSLDRAGNTIYF
v_gene: TRBV29-1; CDR3aa: CSVLPGGLLETQYF
v_gene: TRBV5-1; CDR3aa: CASSAGAKNTEAFF
v_gene: TRBV11-2; CDR3aa: CASSTTSGGPSSYEQYF
v_gene: TRBV27; CDR3aa: CASSQQPGQGDYEQYF
v_gene: TRBV3-1/TRBV3-2; CDR3aa: CASSGRDRDTEAFF
v_gene: TRBV10-1; CDR3aa: CASSEAEGRNEQFF
v_gene: TRBV30; CDR3aa: CAWSTGATNEKLFF
v_gene: TRBV18; CDR3aa: CASSQAGGTYEQYF
v_gene: TRBV4-1; CDR3aa: CASSHLQGEGGTEAFF
v_gene: TRBV29-1; CDR3aa: CSVQSSPGNTEAFF
v_gene: TRBV19; CDR3aa: CASSNGGKLVGGFSYEQYF
v_gene: TRBV18; CDR3aa: CASSRERAGQPQHF
v_gene: TRBV3-1/TRBV3-2; CDR3aa: CASSPTSTIAFF
v_gene: TRBV5-1; CDR3aa: CASSRGYGLYTEAFF
v_gene: TRBV10-3; CDR3aa: CAISDSGGTEAFF
v_gene: TRBV12-3/TRBV12-4; CDR3aa: CASSLNFPQFF
v_gene: TRBV10-3; CDR3aa: CAISASGGTISYEQYF
v_gene: TRBV7-9; CDR3aa: CASGDRVTYEQYF
v_gene: TRBV5-1; CDR3aa: CASSLEGKGSEAFF
v_gene: TRBV19; CDR3aa: CASRTRDSGPYEQYF
v_gene: TRBV6-6; CDR3aa: CASSYADRAPEAFF
v_gene: TRBV5-1; CDR3aa: CASSLVVGEGGYTF
v_gene: TRBV12-3/TRBV12-4; CDR3aa: CASSFQGNTEAFF
v_gene: TRBV6-1; CDR3aa: CASSVPGQGRRTEAFF
v_gene: TRBV6-1; CDR3aa: CASSEGGFFSSRF
v_gene: TRBV10-2; CDR3aa: CASSRFGQGAFEQYF
v_gene: TRBV13; CDR3aa: CASSLGQGTGGEQYF
v_gene: TRBV30; CDR3aa: CAWTLGGAPDTDTQYF
v_gene: TRBV19; CDR3aa: CASRDRAGELFF
v_gene: TRBV7-9; CDR3aa: CASRRTGGLIGELFF
v_gene: TRBV7-8; CDR3aa: CASSTASSGSLNQYF
v_gene: TRBV9; CDR3aa: CASSDGLGPQHF
v_gene: TRBV11-2; CDR3aa: CASSSPLTSGEHNEQFF
v_gene: TRBV11-2; CDR3aa: CASSPGQSRAFF
v_gene: TRBV14; CDR3aa: CASSQDGGGGHKNIQYF
v_gene: TRBV27; CDR3aa: CASSFGTGDFYEQYF